The T cell receptor (beta chain) described here comes from a study of cytomegalovirus exposure and HLA in healthy donors. General study findings and limits: The study labeled 150 or so TCR beta chains cytomegalovirus-associated. Reportedly, fewer N-insertions than the roughly 600-donor mean appeared in an Asian-associated ancestry cluster in a later analysis. Follow-up analysis later connected one missense variant in DCLRE1C with trimming of TCR beta V- and J-genes.

With 5 bases removed from V and 8 bases from J, the gap between germline ends came to 13 bases. Looked up from germline, CDR1 is SGHTA and CDR2 is FQGTGA. The CDR3 is 13 amino acids. The PCR was carried out with 60 Vbeta primers and 13 Jbeta primers. The protocol was immunoSEQ multiplex PCR, while the TCRdb copy is restricted to in-frame clones and leaves out a portion. The table shows approximately 190,000 clones, with around 86% occurring only once. In regard to this clone: Its antigen is unidentified.

At sampling all donors were nominally healthy, likely with unrecorded immune exposures. The rearrangement links TRBV7-3 to TRBJ1-3, with D possibly matching TRBD1 (5 bases). Source material: PBMCs. The clonotype was recovered from a woman aged 18-29 years in good health and CMV-seronegative. The chain's CDR3 is CASSDRDTDTIYF. The CDR3 DNA is TGTGCCAGCAGCGACAGAGATACGGACACCATATATTTT.